Reported below is one TCR beta chain. This specimen comes from a study of long-term antiretroviral therapy in people with HIV. Before DNA extraction, 1-10 million cryopreserved PBMC were held in the samples. An immunoSEQ assay, version v3.0, was performed at survey level. Only in-frame clones appear in the TCRdb table, and some are missing; sequencing was by immunoSEQ multiplex PCR. The sample has some 33,000 clones, around 96% seen once. The clonotype comes from a man younger than 45 with HIV. Sample: unsorted PBMCs, taken 6.5 to 6.9 years after starting antiretroviral therapy.

CDR3 region: CASSLNGNEQFF. CDR3 in DNA: TGTGCCAGCAGTTTAAATGGCAATGAGCAGTTCTTC. The J gene is TRBJ2-1, the V gene TRBV27; no definite D call. V lost 2 bases and J 6 bases, leaving 5 bases between the germline ends. The CDR3 is 12 residues long. CDR1 is MNHEY, CDR2 SMNVEV, per germline (reference sequence).